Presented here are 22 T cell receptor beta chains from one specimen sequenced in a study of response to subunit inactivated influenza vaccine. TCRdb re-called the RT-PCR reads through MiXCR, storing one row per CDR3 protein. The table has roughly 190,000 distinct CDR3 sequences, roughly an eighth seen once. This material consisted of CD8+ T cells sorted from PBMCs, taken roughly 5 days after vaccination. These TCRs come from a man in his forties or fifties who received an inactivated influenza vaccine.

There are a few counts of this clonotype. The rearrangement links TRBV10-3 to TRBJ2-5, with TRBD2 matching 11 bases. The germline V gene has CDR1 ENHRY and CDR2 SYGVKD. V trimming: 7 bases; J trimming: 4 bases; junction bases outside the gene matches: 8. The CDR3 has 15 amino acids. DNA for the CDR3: TGTGCCATCACTAAACTAGCGGGAGACACAGAGACCCAGTACTTC. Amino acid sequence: CAITKLAGDTETQYF.

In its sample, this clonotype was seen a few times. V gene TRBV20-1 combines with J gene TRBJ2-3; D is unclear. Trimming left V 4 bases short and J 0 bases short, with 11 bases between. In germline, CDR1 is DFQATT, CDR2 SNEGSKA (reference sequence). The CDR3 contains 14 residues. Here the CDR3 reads CSATDSASTDTQYF. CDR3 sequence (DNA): TGCAGTGCTACAGATTCCGCTAGCACAGATACGCAGTATTTT.

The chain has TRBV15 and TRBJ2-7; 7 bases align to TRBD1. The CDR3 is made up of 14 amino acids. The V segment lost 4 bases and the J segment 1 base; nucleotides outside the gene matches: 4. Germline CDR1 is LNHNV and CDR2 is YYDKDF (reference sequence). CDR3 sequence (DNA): TGTGCCACCAGCAACCTGACAGGGTCCTACGAGCAGTACTTC. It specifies CATSNLTGSYEQYF.

The DNA of the CDR3 is TGTGCCAGCAGTTTGAGGGGGCGCGCCGATACGCAGTATTTT. It encodes CASSLRGRADTQYF. This chain joins TRBV28 and TRBJ2-3; TRBD1 aligns across 7 bases. In germline, CDR1 is MDHEN, CDR2 SYDVKM. This CDR3 is 14 amino acids long. V dropped 3 bases and J dropped 6; count of bases not matched to a gene: 6.

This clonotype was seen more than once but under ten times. Here the CDR3 DNA reads TGTGCCAGCAGCGCGAACACCGGGGAGCTGTTTTTT. It codes for CASSANTGELFF. The genes are TRBV9 and TRBJ2-2, with no clear D. Trimming removed 3 bases at V and 0 bases at J, with 0 bases between. There are 12 residues in the CDR3. In germline, CDR1 is SGDLS, CDR2 YYNGEE.

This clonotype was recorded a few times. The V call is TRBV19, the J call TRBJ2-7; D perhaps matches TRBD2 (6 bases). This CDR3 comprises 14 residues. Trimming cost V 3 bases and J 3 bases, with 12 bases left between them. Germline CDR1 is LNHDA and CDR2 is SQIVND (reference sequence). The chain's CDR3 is CASSMGGRYYEQYF. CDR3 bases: TGTGCCAGTAGTATGGGGGGACGGTACTACGAGCAGTACTTC.

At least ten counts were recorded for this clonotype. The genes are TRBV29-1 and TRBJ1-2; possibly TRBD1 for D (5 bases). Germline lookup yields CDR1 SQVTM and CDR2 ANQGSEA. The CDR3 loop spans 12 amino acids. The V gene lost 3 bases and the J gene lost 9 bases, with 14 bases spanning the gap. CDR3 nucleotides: TGCAGCGTTGACTGGCAGGGTGGACGCTACACCTTC. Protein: CSVDWQGGRYTF.

CDR3 nucleotide sequence: TGTGCCACCAGGCGGGCGAACACCGGGGAGCTGTTTTTT. Amino acid sequence: CATRRANTGELFF. The V call is TRBV24-1, the J call TRBJ2-2, with a weak D call TRBD2 (5 bases). The CDR3 has 13 amino acids. CDR1 and CDR2 from the germline V gene are KGHDR and SFDVKD. With 7 bases removed from V and 0 bases from J, the gap between germline ends came to 5 bases.

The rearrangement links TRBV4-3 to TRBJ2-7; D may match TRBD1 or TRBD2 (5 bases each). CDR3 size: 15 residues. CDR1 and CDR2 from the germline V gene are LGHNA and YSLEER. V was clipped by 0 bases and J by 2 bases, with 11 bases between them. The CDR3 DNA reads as TGCGCCAGCAGCCAAGAGAGGGACCCGACCTACGAGCAGTACTTC. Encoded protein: CASSQERDPTYEQYF.

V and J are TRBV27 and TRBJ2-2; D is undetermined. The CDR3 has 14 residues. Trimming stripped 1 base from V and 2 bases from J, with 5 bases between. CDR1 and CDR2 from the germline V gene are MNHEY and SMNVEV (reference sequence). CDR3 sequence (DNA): TGTGCCAGCAGTTTATTCTCTAACACCGGGGAGCTGTTTTTT. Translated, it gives CASSLFSNTGELFF.

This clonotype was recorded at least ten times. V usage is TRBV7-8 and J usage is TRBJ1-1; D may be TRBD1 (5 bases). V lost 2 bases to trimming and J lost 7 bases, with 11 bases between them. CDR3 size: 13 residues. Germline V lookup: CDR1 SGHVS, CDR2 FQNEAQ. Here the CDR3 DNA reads TGTGCCAGCAGCTTACGGGGGGAGCTTGAAGCTTTCTTT. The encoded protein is CASSLRGELEAFF.

Here the CDR3 reads CASSQEPTSGFYNEQFF. The CDR3 nucleotides read TGTGCCAGCAGCCAAGAACCGACTAGCGGGTTTTACAATGAGCAGTTCTTC. The rearrangement joins TRBV14 to TRBJ2-1; 10 bases match TRBD2. This CDR3 is 17 amino acids long. Trimming cost V 0 bases and J 4 bases; bases outside gene matches: 6. Germline V CDR1 and CDR2: SGHDN, FVKESK.

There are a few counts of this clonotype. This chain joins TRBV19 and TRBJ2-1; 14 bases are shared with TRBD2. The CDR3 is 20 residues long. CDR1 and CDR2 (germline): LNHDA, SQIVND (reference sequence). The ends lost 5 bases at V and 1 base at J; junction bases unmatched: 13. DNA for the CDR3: TGTGCCAGTAGTTCAATAGAGACTAGCGGGAGGGCGGGTTCCTACAATGAGCAGTTCTTC. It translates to CASSSIETSGRAGSYNEQFF.

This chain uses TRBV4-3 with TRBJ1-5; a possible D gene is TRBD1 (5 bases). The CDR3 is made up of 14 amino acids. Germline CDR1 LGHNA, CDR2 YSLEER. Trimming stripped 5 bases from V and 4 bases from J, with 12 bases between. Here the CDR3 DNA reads TGCGCCAGCAGCTCCGACGGGGGAAATCAGCCCCAGCATTTT. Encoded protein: CASSSDGGNQPQHF.

The CDR3 DNA reads TGTGCCAGCAGTTTAGATGAGGGAACCTACGAGCAGTACTTC. Protein: CASSLDEGTYEQYF. This rearrangement joins TRBV12-3 or TRBV12-4 to TRBJ2-7, with D tentatively TRBD2 (5 bases). The CDR3 loop spans 14 amino acids. The V gene lost 1 base and the J gene lost 2 bases, with 9 bases spanning the gap.

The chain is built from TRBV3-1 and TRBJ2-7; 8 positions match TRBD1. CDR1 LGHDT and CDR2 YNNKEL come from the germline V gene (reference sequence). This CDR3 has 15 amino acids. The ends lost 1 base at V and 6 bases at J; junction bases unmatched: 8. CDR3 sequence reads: CASSQAGQGSGEQYF. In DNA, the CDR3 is TGTGCCAGCAGCCAAGCAGGACAGGGATCTGGCGAGCAGTACTTC.

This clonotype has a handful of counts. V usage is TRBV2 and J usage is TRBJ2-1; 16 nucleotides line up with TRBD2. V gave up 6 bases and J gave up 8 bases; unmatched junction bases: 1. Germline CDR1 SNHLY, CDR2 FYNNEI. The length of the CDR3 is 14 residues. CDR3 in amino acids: CASRGTSGRDEQFF. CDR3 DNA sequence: TGTGCCAGCAGGGGGACTAGCGGGAGGGATGAGCAGTTCTTC.

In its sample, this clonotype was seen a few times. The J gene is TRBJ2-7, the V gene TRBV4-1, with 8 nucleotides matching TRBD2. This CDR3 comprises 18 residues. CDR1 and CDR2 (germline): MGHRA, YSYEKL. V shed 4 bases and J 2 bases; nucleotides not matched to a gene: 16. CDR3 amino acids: CASSPRFTSGGQTYEQYF. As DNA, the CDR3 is TGCGCCAGCAGCCCACGGTTCACCAGCGGGGGACAAACCTACGAGCAGTACTTC.

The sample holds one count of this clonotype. The CDR3 bases are TGCGCCAGCAGCCCAACCGGACTAGCGGGAGAACCCGAGCAGTTCTTC. Its protein is CASSPTGLAGEPEQFF. The chain is built from TRBV4-3 and TRBJ2-1, with 13 bases lining up with TRBD2. The germline V gene has CDR1 LGHNA and CDR2 YSLEER. J lost 10 bases, V lost 4 bases, and 10 bases had no gene match. The CDR3 runs 16 residues.

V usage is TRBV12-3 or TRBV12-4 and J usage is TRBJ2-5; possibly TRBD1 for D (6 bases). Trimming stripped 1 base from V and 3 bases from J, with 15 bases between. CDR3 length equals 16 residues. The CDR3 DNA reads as TGTGCCAGCAGTTTAGGCGTTTCAGGGGTGGAAGAGACCCAGTACTTC. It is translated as CASSLGVSGVEETQYF.

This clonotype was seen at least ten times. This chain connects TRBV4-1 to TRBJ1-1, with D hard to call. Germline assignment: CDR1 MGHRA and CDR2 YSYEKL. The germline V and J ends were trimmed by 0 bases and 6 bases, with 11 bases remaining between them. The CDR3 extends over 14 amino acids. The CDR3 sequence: CASSQEYIGPEAFF. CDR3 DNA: TGCGCCAGCAGCCAAGAATACATCGGTCCTGAAGCTTTCTTT.

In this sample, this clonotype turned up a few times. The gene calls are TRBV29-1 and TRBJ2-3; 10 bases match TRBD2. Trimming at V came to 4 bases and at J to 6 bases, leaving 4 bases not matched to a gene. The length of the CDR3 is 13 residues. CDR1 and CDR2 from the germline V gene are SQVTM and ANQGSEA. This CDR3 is CSVVASGSDTQYF. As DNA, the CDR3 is TGCAGCGTTGTCGCTAGCGGGAGTGATACGCAGTATTTT.